The following is a T cell receptor (beta chain) sequence with its context. Its antigen is currently not known. No base-level quality is on record; no much larger clone is a single base apart. The trial excluded patients who had a history of autoimmune disease or were on systemic immunosuppression. Peripheral blood for TCR sequencing was collected from all dose cohorts at baseline, on cycle 4 day 1, and on cycle 7 day 1. Samples came from an open-label, multicenter, first-in-human phase I dose-escalation trial of ivuxolimab. Adults with locally advanced or metastatic melanoma, renal cell, hepatocellular, or head and neck squamous cell carcinoma were enrolled in the trial. Before TCR sequencing, CD4+ T cells and CD8+ T cells were sorted from peripheral blood as separate populations. This record comes from a study of OX40 agonist ivuxolimab in advanced cancers. Notes on the research overall: The costimulatory receptor OX40 (CD134) was targeted by ivuxolimab, a fully human IgG2 agonistic monoclonal antibody. Intravenous ivuxolimab was administered to patients every 2 weeks at six dose levels: 0.01, 0.1, 0.3, 1.5, 3 and 10 mg/kg. Of the roughly 54 dose-escalation patients, hepatocellular carcinoma was present in roughly 19, melanoma in some 15, renal cell carcinoma in 9 and head and neck cancer in 9. In the dose-escalation cohort, more than 80% of patients were male, and the mean age was roughly 56 years with a range of roughly 23 to 79. Prior anti-PD-1, anti-PD-L1 or anti-CTLA-4 therapy was permitted, and 30% to 45% of dose-escalation patients had received checkpoint inhibitors. Partial responses were achieved by three dose-escalation patients, of whom one had hepatocellular carcinoma and two had cutaneous melanoma. The point of sequencing TCRbeta in the periphery was to test whether ivuxolimab changed TCR sequence diversity and drove clonal T-cell expansion. The paper covers the monotherapy dose-escalation part of the phase I ivuxolimab trial, which included N ≈ 50 patients. Overall study results and their limits: The antigen specificity of the clonally expanded peripheral T cells was not determined. Low levels of normalized T-cell clonal expansion were also seen in some patients who did not respond. Clonal expansion of both CD4+ and CD8+ blood T cells was observed from baseline to week 6 at doses 0.1 to 3.0 mg/kg. In the 0.1-3.0 mg/kg groups, partial responders were among the patients with the lowest normalized peripheral clonal expansion, particularly in CD8+ T cells. After ivuxolimab, expanded clones were on average more numerous among CD8+ T cells than among CD4+ T cells.

The CDR3, cysteine through phenylalanine, is 15 amino acids long. The entry retains the CDR3 DNA only, 45 bases that are in frame from base 1. The germline V and J ends show losses of 4 bases and 4 bases respectively, and no gene match explains 5 bases of the junction. Looking up the germline V gene yields CDR1 MNHEY and CDR2 SVGAGI. Genomic DNA was extracted from sorted cells for sequencing of the TCRbeta CDR3 region. The immunoSEQ Assay was used to sequence the TCRbeta CDR3 regions. Sourced from immuneACCESS, this table was stored by TCRdb with only in-frame sequences that have V and J called. A share of the clones is absent; for the studies checked, an unresolved V gene accounts for under half, and the remainder has no known explanation. The sample has some 64,000 clones on record, roughly 90% of them singletons. The top ten clones comprise 23% of the sample.

The sequence was obtained from an adult with an advanced solid tumor such as melanoma, head and neck, liver or kidney cancer. This chain joins TRBV6-5 to TRBJ2-1; the junction holds 9 bases that match TRBD2. This material consisted of CD4+ or CD8+ T cells sorted from blood, taken in a trial of the OX40 agonist ivuxolimab. The CDR3 here reads CASSLVAGEYNEQFF. The DNA is TGTGCCAGCAGTTTAGTAGCGGGAGAGTACAATGAGCAGTTCTTC.